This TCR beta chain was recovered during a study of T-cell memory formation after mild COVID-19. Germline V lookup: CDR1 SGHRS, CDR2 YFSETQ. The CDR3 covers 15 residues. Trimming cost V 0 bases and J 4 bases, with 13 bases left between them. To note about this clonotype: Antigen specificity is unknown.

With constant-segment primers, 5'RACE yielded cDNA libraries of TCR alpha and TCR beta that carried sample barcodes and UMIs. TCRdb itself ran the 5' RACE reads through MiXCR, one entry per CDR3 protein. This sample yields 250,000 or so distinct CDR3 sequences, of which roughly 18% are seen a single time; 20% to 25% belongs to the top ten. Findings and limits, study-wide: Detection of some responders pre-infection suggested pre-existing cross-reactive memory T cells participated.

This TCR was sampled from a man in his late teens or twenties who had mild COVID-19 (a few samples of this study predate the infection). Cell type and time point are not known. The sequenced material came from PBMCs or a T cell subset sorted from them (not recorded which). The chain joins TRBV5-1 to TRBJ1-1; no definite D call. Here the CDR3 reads CASSLVSLLGTEAFF. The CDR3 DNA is TGCGCCAGCAGCTTGGTTTCTCTGTTAGGCACTGAAGCTTTCTTT.